This TCR beta chain originates from a study of blood T cell repertoires in COVID-19. The CDR3 is made up of 13 amino acids. The germline CDR1 and CDR2 sequences are MNHNY and SVGAGI (reference sequence). The V gene lost 2 bases and the J gene lost 5 bases, with 9 bases spanning the gap. Clones were read by immunoSEQ multiplex PCR, and TCRdb kept only the in-frame ones, dropping some. The table lists more than 200,000 clones, under 90% of them singletons. This clone was counted a few times. Sequencing was carried out using peripheral blood. This sequence joins TRBV6-6 and TRBJ1-2; D is perhaps TRBD1 (5 bases). The source is a man in his sixties with acute or convalescent COVID-19. The CDR3 bases are TGTGCCAGCAGTTACACAGGAAGGTATGGCTACACCTTC. It translates to CASSYTGRYGYTF.